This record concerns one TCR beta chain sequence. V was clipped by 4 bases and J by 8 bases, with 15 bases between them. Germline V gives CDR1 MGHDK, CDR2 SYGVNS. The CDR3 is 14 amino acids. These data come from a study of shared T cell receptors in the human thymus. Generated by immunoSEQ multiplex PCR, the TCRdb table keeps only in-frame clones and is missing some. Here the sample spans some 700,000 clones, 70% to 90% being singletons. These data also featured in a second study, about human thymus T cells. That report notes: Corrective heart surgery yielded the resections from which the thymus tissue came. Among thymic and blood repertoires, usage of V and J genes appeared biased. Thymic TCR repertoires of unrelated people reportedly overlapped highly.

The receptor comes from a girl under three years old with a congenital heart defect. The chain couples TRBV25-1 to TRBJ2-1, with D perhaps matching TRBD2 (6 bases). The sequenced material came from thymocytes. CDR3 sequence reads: CASSGARRRDEQFF. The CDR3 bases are TGTGCCAGCAGTGGGGCCAGAAGGAGGGATGAGCAGTTCTTC.